These T cell receptor beta chains were read from a single sample in a study of cytomegalovirus exposure and HLA in healthy donors. Libraries were prepared by immunoSEQ multiplex PCR; TCRdb keeps only in-frame clonotypes and omits some of them. The table has about 120,000 clones, over 70% seen once. Sequencing used PBMCs. These receptors all stem from a young man in good health and CMV-seropositive. CDR3s include the opening cysteine and the closing phenylalanine or tryptophan. Fields, in order: V gene, J gene, D gene, CDR3 protein. A D gene is named only where the DNA matches it firmly.

TRBV30	TRBJ1-6	TRBD1	CAWSLRQGGSSLHF
TRBV7-2	TRBJ2-7	.	CASSLAFRFGEQYF
TRBV2	TRBJ1-1	.	CASIGTGRAFF
TRBV7-2	TRBJ1-3	.	CASSQQTQGYGAGNTIYF
TRBV4-3	TRBJ1-5	TRBD1	CASSQGQGSNQPQHF
TRBV2	TRBJ2-5	.	CASSEATGKETQYF
TRBV19	TRBJ2-2	TRBD2	CASRLALTGELFF
TRBV7-2	TRBJ2-7	TRBD1	CASSLAPGTEYEQYF
TRBV7-6	TRBJ1-4	.	CASSSGRTNEKLFF
TRBV10-2	TRBJ2-1	.	CATEAGNDYNEQFF
TRBV5-1	TRBJ2-3	TRBD2	CASSLTSGRADTQYF
TRBV6-6	TRBJ2-1	.	CASSPVYNEQFF
TRBV7-6	TRBJ2-5	TRBD1	CASSSITTGEETQYF
TRBV5-1	TRBJ2-7	.	CASSSGDHEQYF
TRBV5-1	TRBJ1-1	TRBD1	CASSSGQGANTEAFF
TRBV6-6	TRBJ2-4	.	CASSYEGVDGKNIQYF